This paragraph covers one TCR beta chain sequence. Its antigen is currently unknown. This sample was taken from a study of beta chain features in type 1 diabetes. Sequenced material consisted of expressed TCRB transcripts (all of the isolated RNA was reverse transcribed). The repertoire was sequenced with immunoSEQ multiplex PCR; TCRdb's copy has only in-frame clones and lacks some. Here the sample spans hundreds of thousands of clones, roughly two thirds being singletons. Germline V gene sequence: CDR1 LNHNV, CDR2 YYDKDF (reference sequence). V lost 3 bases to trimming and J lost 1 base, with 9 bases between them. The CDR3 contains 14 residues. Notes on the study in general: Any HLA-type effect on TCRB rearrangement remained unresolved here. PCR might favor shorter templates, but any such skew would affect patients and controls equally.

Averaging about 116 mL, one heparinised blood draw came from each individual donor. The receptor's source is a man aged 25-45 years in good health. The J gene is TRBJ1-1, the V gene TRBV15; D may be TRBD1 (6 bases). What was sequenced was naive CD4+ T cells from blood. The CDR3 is CATSRTGTNTEAFF. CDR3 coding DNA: TGTGCCACCAGCAGGACAGGAACGAACACTGAAGCTTTCTTT.